This T cell receptor (beta chain) is drawn from a study of regulatory T cells in long-lasting Graves disease. Both iRepertoire HTBI primers and Arm-PCR of CDR3 regions were used to build the TCR beta libraries. TCRdb independently ran MiXCR on the multiplex PCR reads; one entry per CDR3 protein. The sample has fewer than 550,000 distinct CDR3 sequences, about 16% seen once; the top ten hold approximately 22%. Indicated time point: newly diagnosed GD, antithyroid drugs for less than 3 months. There was RNA extracted from PBMCs, and the TCR library was made from it. In addition, the sample was reused for a study of T cells in Graves' hyperthyroidism and ophthalmopathy. Turning to that study: In blood, most of the thyroid clonotypes expanded above 0.001 were also present.

The sequence came from a woman under 30 with Graves disease. The input for sequencing was peripheral blood mononuclear cells (PBMCs), taken at new diagnosis, from a patient treated with antithyroid drugs.

Here the CDR3 reads CSARELADYNEVQFF. The CDR3 DNA reads TGCAGTGCTAGAGAACTAGCGGACTACAATGAGGTGCAGTTCTTC. The V and J genes are TRBV20-1 and TRBJ2-1; 8 bases match TRBD2. Germline CDR1 and CDR2: DFQATT and SNEGSKA (reference sequence). CDR3 length: 15 residues. The trim removed 0 bases at V and 12 bases at J, leaving 13 bases unmatched.